This TCR beta chain stems from a study of blood T cells in healthy people across ages. As to this clonotype: A much larger clone lies one base from this, so it may be a read error.

The second PCR ran roughly 7 to 12 cycles with a sample-barcoded 5' primer and J-beta primers. TCRdb fed the 5' RACE reads into MiXCR, producing one record per CDR3 protein. The sample carries about 700,000 distinct CDR3 sequences, approximately 29% recorded once. Sequencing was performed on blood. The sequence was obtained from a woman over 75 in good health.

The chain's CDR3 is CASSLEGGGGARGEQFF. The CDR3, as DNA: TGTGCCAGCAGCTTAGAAGGAGGCGGGGGGGCCAGGGGGGAGCAGTTCTTC. This sequence joins TRBV7-8 and TRBJ2-1; 9 bases match TRBD2. With 1 base clipped from V and 10 bases from J, the junction kept 14 bases outside the gene matches. The CDR3 is made up of 17 amino acids. CDR1 and CDR2 from the germline V gene are SGHVS and FQNEAQ. Full variable domain (outside the CDR3, taken from reference TRBV7-8 and TRBJ2-1): GAGVSQSPRYKVAKRGQDVALRCDPISGHVSLFWYQQALGQGPEFLTYFQNEAQLDKSGLPSDRFFAERPEGSVSTLKIQRTQQEDSAVYLCASSLEGGGGARGEQFFGPGTRLTVL.